This T cell receptor beta chain is from a study of blood T cell repertoires in COVID-19. Study-level information: Sites in the United States, Italy and Spain provided acute and convalescent COVID-19 samples. Sample material is recorded as cDNA or gDNA derived from T cells, B-cell-depleted T cells, or PBMCs.

Data came from immunoSEQ multiplex PCR; TCRdb stores just in-frame clones and leaves some out. The profile shows fewer than 200,000 clones, approximately 90% of them singletons. Germline V gives CDR1 MNHEY, CDR2 SVGAGI. V trimming: 4 bases; J trimming: 4 bases; junction bases outside the gene matches: 3. The CDR3 covers 13 residues. The chain carries TRBV6-5 and TRBJ2-5; 7 bases are a match to TRBD2. The source of this sequence is a man in his sixties with active or convalescent COVID-19. Input material: peripheral blood. CDR3: CASSFWEGETQYF. As DNA, the CDR3 is TGTGCCAGCAGTTTCTGGGAGGGAGAGACCCAGTACTTC.